The 32 T cell receptor beta chains below all came from one sample that was sequenced in a study of blood T cell repertoires in COVID-19. Using immunoSEQ multiplex PCR, the repertoire was profiled, and TCRdb retains in-frame clones only, with some absent. The sample holds about 240,000 clones, about four fifths seen once. What was sequenced was peripheral blood. The receptors stem from a man aged 30-40 years who had recovered from COVID-19.

V and J are TRBV5-1 and TRBJ2-3, with 7 bases that match TRBD1. Germline V CDR1 and CDR2: SGHRS, YFSETQ. This CDR3 region has 16 residues. J lost 5 bases, V lost 2 bases, and 11 bases had no gene match. The CDR3 DNA reads TGCGCCAGCAGCTTCGGATGGCTCGACAGGGAAGATACGCAGTATTTT. It specifies CASSFGWLDREDTQYF.

The chain recombines TRBV10-3 with TRBJ1-1; maybe TRBD1 (5 bases). V gave up 3 bases and J gave up 11 bases, with 13 bases separating them. Germline V gene data show CDR1 as ENHRY and CDR2 as SYGVKD. This CDR3 spans 12 amino acids. CDR3 sequence reads: CAISDGAPGAFF. The CDR3 DNA reads as TGTGCCATCAGTGATGGGGCCCCTGGGGCTTTCTTT.

This sequence joins TRBV7-8 and TRBJ2-3, with 9 bases matching TRBD1. Germline CDR1 SGHVS, CDR2 FQNEAQ. This CDR3 has 13 amino acids. Trimming took 6 bases from V and 4 from J; bases not matched to a gene: 2. The CDR3 spells CASRRQGADTQYF. In DNA form, the CDR3 reads TGTGCCAGCAGGCGACAGGGGGCAGATACGCAGTATTTT.

This rearrangement joins TRBV19 to TRBJ1-1; the match to TRBD1 covers 8 bases. Per the germline V gene, CDR1 is LNHDA and CDR2 is SQIVND (reference sequence). J gave up 5 bases and V 4 bases, and 3 bases lay outside the gene matches. The CDR3 contains 13 residues. CDR3 sequence reads: CASSTGGGTEAFF. DNA for the CDR3: TGTGCCAGTAGTACAGGGGGCGGGACTGAAGCTTTCTTT.

V usage is TRBV21-1 and J usage is TRBJ2-3; TRBD1, as called in the table, went unchecked against the DNA. TRBV21-1 is reported as a pseudogene. The length of the CDR3 is 18 residues. The CDR3 is CASSKVYLLGHYTDTQYF. CDR3 DNA: TGTGCCAGCAGCAAAGTATATCTATTGGGACATTACACAGATACGCAGTATTTT.

V is TRBV5-1 and J is TRBJ2-5; D gene unclear. Germline V CDR1 and CDR2: SGHRS, YFSETQ. The V and J ends lost 0 bases and 5 bases respectively, with 17 bases between them. The CDR3 covers 16 residues. In DNA, the CDR3 is TGCGCCAGCAGCTTGGATGGCGGTCCCTCGGGTGAGACCCAGTACTTC. It yields the protein CASSLDGGPSGETQYF.

The chain joins TRBV28 to TRBJ2-3; 10 bases are shared with TRBD2. CDR3 length: 21 amino acids. With V trimmed by 4 bases and J by 0 bases, 19 bases remained unmatched. Germline V gene data show CDR1 as MDHEN and CDR2 as SYDVKM. CDR3 bases: TGTGCCAGCAGTTCCGAAATTAGCGGGGGGACCGAAGCTGCTAGCACAGATACGCAGTATTTT. Its translation: CASSSEISGGTEAASTDTQYF.

The chain uses TRBV10-3 and TRBJ1-5; the match to TRBD1 covers 10 bases. CDR1 is ENHRY and CDR2 is SYGVKD in the germline V gene. CDR3 length: 12 amino acids. V gave up 9 bases and J gave up 6 bases; unmatched junction bases: 2. The CDR3 sequence: CAMGTGAQPQHF. CDR3 DNA sequence: TGTGCCATGGGGACAGGGGCTCAGCCCCAGCATTTT.

This chain joins TRBV5-4 and TRBJ2-2; TRBD2 agrees at 10 bases. Germline-derived CDR1 and CDR2 are SGHNT and YYREEE (reference sequence). The CDR3 runs to 17 residues. Trimming at V came to 0 bases and at J to 6 bases, leaving 8 bases not matched to a gene. This CDR3 reads CASSLGLAGVTAGELFF. CDR3 bases: TGTGCCAGCAGCTTGGGGCTAGCGGGGGTCACGGCCGGGGAGCTGTTTTTT.

The chain links TRBV5-4 to TRBJ2-3; D might be TRBD1 (5 bases). V was clipped by 7 bases and J by 4 bases, with 13 bases between them. CDR3 length: 13 amino acids. Germline values: CDR1 SGHNT, CDR2 YYREEE (reference sequence). The DNA of the CDR3 is TGTGCCAGCCGGGCCCAGGGTGCAGATACGCAGTATTTT. Amino acid sequence: CASRAQGADTQYF.

The chain has TRBV21-1 and TRBJ2-6; TRBD1, as called in the table, went unchecked against the DNA. TRBV21-1 is annotated as a pseudogene. The CDR3 consists of 16 residues. This chain's CDR3 is CASSKAPSSGANVLTF. DNA of the CDR3: TGTGCCAGCAGCAAAGCGCCCAGCTCTGGGGCCAACGTCCTGACTTTC.

In nucleotides, the CDR3 is TGTGCCAGCAGCCAAGATGAGAGTGTTGAAGCTTTCTTT. As protein: CASSQDESVEAFF. The chain recombines TRBV14 with TRBJ1-1; D call uncertain. The germline V and J ends were trimmed by 0 bases and 7 bases, with 9 bases remaining between them. CDR1 is SGHDN and CDR2 is FVKESK in the germline V gene. The CDR3 loop spans 13 amino acids.

The V gene is TRBV19, the J gene TRBJ1-2, with D uncertain. Trimming removed 5 bases from V and 4 bases from J, with 14 bases in between. The CDR3 spans 14 residues. In germline, CDR1 is LNHDA, CDR2 SQIVND (reference sequence). The CDR3 loop reads CASSSGLISYGYTF. CDR3 nucleotides: TGTGCCAGTAGTTCAGGACTAATATCCTATGGCTACACCTTC.

The chain links TRBV25-1 to TRBJ2-1; tentatively, D is TRBD2 (6 bases). V lost 6 bases to trimming and J lost 8 bases, with 11 bases between them. The CDR3 contains 12 residues. The germline V gene has CDR1 MGHDK and CDR2 SYGVNS. The DNA of the CDR3 is TGTGCCAGCAGGGGGGGTTTTGATGAGCAGTTCTTC. It specifies CASRGGFDEQFF.

The DNA for the CDR3 is TGCGCCAGCAGTCAGGGACTTAGGGGCACCGGGGAGCTGTTTTTT. Translation: CASSQGLRGTGELFF. The rearrangement uses TRBV4-1 and TRBJ2-2; possible D gene TRBD2, 6 bases. Germline V gives CDR1 MGHRA, CDR2 YSYEKL. The CDR3 has 15 residues. Trimming shortened V by 6 bases and J by 4 bases, and 15 bases separated the two germline ends.

This chain uses TRBV12-3 or TRBV12-4 with TRBJ1-2; 7 bases agree with TRBD1. The CDR3 extends over 13 amino acids. J lost 4 bases, V lost 8 bases, and 7 bases had no gene match. The CDR3 loop reads CASGDSSSYGYTF. The CDR3 nucleotides read TGTGCCAGCGGGGACAGTTCTTCCTATGGCTACACCTTC.

There are a few counts of this clone. The chain employs TRBV7-8 and TRBJ2-1, with D possibly matching TRBD1 (5 bases). With 1 base removed from V and 7 bases from J, the gap between germline ends came to 14 bases. This CDR3 spans 15 amino acids. The germline gives CDR1 SGHVS, CDR2 FQNEAQ. CDR3 nucleotides: TGTGCCAGCAGCTTAGATAGGGGAAGTTGGAATGAGCAGTTCTTC. Protein sequence: CASSLDRGSWNEQFF.

The V call is TRBV28, the J call TRBJ1-3; TRBD1 matches 7 bases. Germline CDR1 and CDR2: MDHEN and SYDVKM. V lost 4 bases to trimming and J lost 0 bases; unmatched junction nucleotides: 3. CDR3 size: 15 residues. CDR3 sequence: CASSWDSDSGNTIYF. The CDR3 DNA reads TGTGCCAGCAGTTGGGACAGTGACTCTGGAAACACCATATATTTT.

This CDR3 is CASPKEPQAELFF. The CDR3 bases are TGTGCCAGCCCAAAAGAACCCCAGGCGGAGCTGTTTTTT. V and J are TRBV6-5 and TRBJ2-2; D is uncertain. The ends were cut back, 8 bases at V and 10 bases at J, with 17 bases in the middle. The CDR3 spans 13 residues. The germline CDR1 and CDR2 sequences are MNHEY and SVGAGI.

The chain links TRBV10-3 to TRBJ1-6; the D gene is possibly TRBD1 (6 bases). CDR3 length: 17 amino acids. Trimming shortened V by 4 bases and J by 0 bases, and 13 bases separated the two germline ends. CDR1 ENHRY and CDR2 SYGVKD come from the germline V gene. The CDR3 nucleotides are TGTGCCATCAGTGGGGGGCCTTCCAACTCCTATAATTCACCCCTCCACTTT. Amino acid sequence: CAISGGPSNSYNSPLHF.

The chain links TRBV7-3 to TRBJ2-5; D is perhaps TRBD2 (5 bases). The CDR3 has 12 amino acids. The V end was cut by 2 bases, the J end by 5 bases, with 6 bases between. The germline CDR1 and CDR2 sequences are SGHTA and FQGTGA. DNA for the CDR3: TGTGCCAGCAGCTTATCGGGGGAGACCCAGTACTTC. It yields the protein CASSLSGETQYF.

The CDR3 DNA reads TGTGCCAGCAGTTACTCTTGTGTAGGTGGATGCGGCAAAGCTTTCTTT. This gives the protein CASSYSCVGGCGKAFF. This chain connects TRBV6-5 to TRBJ1-1; D uncertain. The CDR3 contains 16 residues. Germline V gene sequence: CDR1 MNHEY, CDR2 SVGAGI. V lost 0 bases and J lost 9, with 20 bases in between.

The V call is TRBV5-5, the J call TRBJ2-4; D remains ambiguous. CDR1 and CDR2 (germline): SGHKS, YYEKEE (reference sequence). The V end lost 1 base, the J end lost 7 bases, and 9 bases lay between the germline ends. The CDR3 has 13 amino acids. The CDR3 DNA reads TGTGCCAGCAGCTTGTCAGCGAACAACATTCAGTACTTC. Encoded protein: CASSLSANNIQYF. Together with reference TRBV5-5 and TRBJ2-4, the CDR3 gives the full variable domain: DAGVTQSPTHLIKTRGQQVTLRCSPISGHKSVSWYQQVLGQGPQFIFQYYEKEERGRGNFPDRFSARQFPNYSSELNVNALLLGDSALYLCASSLSANNIQYFGAGTRLSVL.

The chain combines TRBV6-5 with TRBJ1-2; 8 bases are shared with TRBD1. The germline CDR1 and CDR2 sequences are MNHEY and SVGAGI. The CDR3 is 14 residues long. With V trimmed by 5 bases and J by 4 bases, 6 bases remained unmatched. The CDR3 DNA reads as TGTGCCAGCAGTCCCGACAGGGGAATCTATGGCTACACCTTC. It encodes CASSPDRGIYGYTF.

The J gene is TRBJ2-2, the V gene TRBV9, with D perhaps TRBD1 (7 bases). Germline V gives CDR1 SGDLS, CDR2 YYNGEE. The CDR3 sequence is 17 residues long. The V gene lost 6 bases and the J gene lost 0 bases, with 18 bases spanning the gap. The CDR3 DNA is TGTGCCAGCAATCAGGGGGGACCGAGTTCGAACACCGGGGAGCTGTTTTTT. Amino acid sequence: CASNQGGPSSNTGELFF.

The V call is TRBV19, the J call TRBJ1-6; 8 bases fit TRBD1. Trimming removed 0 bases from V and 10 bases from J; junction bases left unmatched: 5. In germline, CDR1 is LNHDA, CDR2 SQIVND (reference sequence). CDR3 length: 15 amino acids. CDR3 nucleotide sequence: TGTGCCAGTAGTATAGACGACAGGGGATGGTCACCCCTCCACTTT. Translation gives CASSIDDRGWSPLHF.

This chain links TRBV6-2 or TRBV6-3 with TRBJ1-6; no clear D gene. This CDR3 region has 13 residues. V was shortened by 3 bases and J by 7 bases, with 7 bases between the two germline ends. CDR1 and CDR2 from the germline V gene are MNHEY and SVGEGT. The CDR3 region is CASSYEENSPLHF. DNA for the CDR3: TGTGCCAGCAGTTATGAAGAGAATTCACCCCTCCACTTT.

V gene TRBV5-4 combines with J gene TRBJ2-1; D is uncertain. Germline assignment: CDR1 SGHNT and CDR2 YYREEE (reference sequence). The V end lost 2 bases, the J end lost 6 bases, and 6 bases lay between the germline ends. CDR3 length: 12 residues. Here the CDR3 reads CASSFIANEQFF. Here the CDR3 DNA reads TGTGCCAGCAGCTTTATAGCCAATGAGCAGTTCTTC.

The V gene is TRBV7-9, the J gene TRBJ2-1; TRBD2 is a possible D gene (6 bases). CDR1 and CDR2 (germline): SEHNR, FQNEAQ (reference sequence). Trimming removed 3 bases at V and 1 base at J, with 10 bases between. This CDR3 contains 15 residues. The CDR3 reads CASSFRLDSYNEQFF. The CDR3 DNA reads TGTGCCAGCAGCTTTCGACTAGATTCCTACAATGAGCAGTTCTTC.

A few counts support this clone. The chain recombines TRBV5-4 with TRBJ1-1; TRBD1 is a possible D gene (5 bases). Germline lookup yields CDR1 SGHNT and CDR2 YYREEE (reference sequence). Trimming removed 0 bases at V and 3 bases at J, with 6 bases between. The CDR3 has 13 amino acids. CDR3 sequence reads: CASSLARDTEAFF. Here the CDR3 DNA reads TGTGCCAGCAGCTTGGCCAGGGACACTGAAGCTTTCTTT.

The V and J genes are TRBV2 and TRBJ1-5, with TRBD1 as a possible D gene (5 bases). The CDR3 contains 16 residues. Per the germline V gene, CDR1 is SNHLY and CDR2 is FYNNEI. The V end was cut by 3 bases, the J end by 0 bases, with 12 bases between. CDR3 amino acids: CASSDRGLGSNQPQHF. Here the CDR3 DNA reads TGTGCCAGCAGTGATCGGGGGTTGGGTAGCAATCAGCCCCAGCATTTT.

The CDR3 here is CASSLSWGQGNGYTF. The CDR3 DNA is TGCGCCAGCAGCTTGAGTTGGGGGCAGGGGAATGGCTACACCTTC. The chain employs TRBV5-1 and TRBJ1-2; D is perhaps TRBD1 (6 bases). Trimming removed 1 base at V and 6 bases at J, with 16 bases between. CDR3 length: 15 residues. Germline V gene data show CDR1 as SGHRS and CDR2 as YFSETQ.